The 25 T cell receptor beta chains given below trace back to one sample, sequenced in a study of beta chain features in type 1 diabetes. The entirety of the isolated RNA underwent reverse transcription, so expressed TCRB transcripts were sequenced. Profiled with immunoSEQ multiplex PCR; TCRdb holds only in-frame clones, not every one. The table includes 450,000 to 550,000 clones, approximately 31% detected once. Sequenced: naive CD4+ T cells from blood. Receptors originate from a man aged 18 to 30 in good health.

J is TRBJ2-5 and V is TRBV27; a weak D match, TRBD1 (5 bases). There are 13 residues in the CDR3. Trimming shortened V by 5 bases and J by 5 bases, and 12 bases separated the two germline ends. Germline V gene lookup returns CDR1 MNHEY and CDR2 SMNVEV (reference sequence). CDR3 loop: CASSPRERETQYF. For the CDR3, the DNA is TGTGCCAGCAGTCCCAGGGAACGCGAGACCCAGTACTTC.

The chain joins TRBV14 to TRBJ2-7; D tentatively reads TRBD1 or TRBD2 (5 bases each). V was trimmed by 3 bases and J by 13 bases, leaving 13 bases between them. From germline, CDR1 is SGHDN and CDR2 FVKESK. The CDR3 consists of 11 residues. DNA of the CDR3: TGTGCCAGCAGCCATCGGGACCGACCCTACTTC. Protein sequence: CASSHRDRPYF.

This chain links TRBV7-2 with TRBJ1-2; the D is unclear. V was pared by 1 base and J by 3 bases, with 12 bases between. CDR1 and CDR2 from the germline V gene are SGHTA and FQGNSA. This CDR3 is built from 15 residues. The CDR3 region is CASSLDSLAHYGYTF. The CDR3 nucleotides are TGTGCCAGCAGCTTAGATTCATTGGCCCACTATGGCTACACCTTC.

The chain links TRBV12-5 to TRBJ2-5; D remains ambiguous. CDR3 length: 10 residues. Trimming took off 1 base at V and 9 bases at J, with 3 bases between the two ends. Germline V gives CDR1 LGHNT, CDR2 FRNRAP. For the CDR3, the DNA is TGTGCTAGTGGTTTGGCGCCCCAGTACTTC. Encoded protein: CASGLAPQYF.

This clone has only a few counts. The chain has TRBV19 and TRBJ2-7; TRBD1 might be the D (6 bases). The CDR3 runs to 14 residues. The V and J ends lost 1 base and 3 bases respectively, with 10 bases between them. Germline CDR1 is LNHDA and CDR2 is SQIVND (reference sequence). In DNA form, the CDR3 reads TGTGCCAGTAGTATAGGTGGCAGGGGCTACGAGCAGTACTTC. Its translation is CASSIGGRGYEQYF.

The rearrangement uses TRBV19 and TRBJ2-1; 11 nucleotides agree with TRBD2. The CDR3 runs to 15 residues. CDR1 is LNHDA and CDR2 is SQIVND in the germline V gene (reference sequence). Losses at the gene ends were 3 bases for V and 6 bases for J; bases not matched to a gene: 4. The CDR3 loop reads CASSMEGLAVNEQFF. CDR3 nucleotide sequence: TGTGCCAGTAGTATGGAGGGACTAGCGGTCAATGAGCAGTTCTTC.

The V call is TRBV30, the J call TRBJ1-3; D gene uncertain. V dropped 1 base and J dropped 7 bases, with 8 bases sitting between them. The CDR3 runs to 12 residues. Germline CDR1 is GTSNPN and CDR2 is SVGIG (reference sequence). CDR3 loop: CAWSDNGNTIYF. DNA of the CDR3: TGTGCCTGGAGTGACAATGGGAACACCATATATTTT. The full variable domain, rest sourced from reference TRBV30 and TRBJ1-3, is SQTIHQWPATLVQPVGSPLSLECTVEGTSNPNLYWYRQAAGRGLQLLFYSVGIGQISSEVPQNLSASRPQDRQFILSSKKLLLSDSGFYLCAWSDNGNTIYFGEGSWLTVV.

V and J are TRBV4-1 and TRBJ2-2; 7 bases are shared with TRBD2. Germline V gene sequence: CDR1 MGHRA, CDR2 YSYEKL. J lost 4 bases, V lost 3 bases, and 8 bases had no gene match. CDR3 size: 16 residues. The CDR3 loop reads CASSHASGEVTGELFF. CDR3 sequence (DNA): TGCGCCAGCAGCCACGCTAGCGGAGAGGTCACCGGGGAGCTGTTTTTT.

A single count supports this clone. V usage is TRBV6-6 and J usage is TRBJ2-5; D could derive from TRBD1 or TRBD2 (6 bases each). Germline values: CDR1 MNHNY, CDR2 SVGAGI (reference sequence). V shed 7 bases and J shed 2 bases, with 17 bases lying between them. The length of the CDR3 is 15 residues. The CDR3 DNA reads TGTGCCAGCACCGAACCTACAGGGAGGCAAGAGACCCAGTACTTC. It translates to CASTEPTGRQETQYF.

The gene calls are TRBV4-2 and TRBJ2-3; perhaps D is TRBD1 or TRBD2 (5 bases each). Deletions cut 3 bases from V and 6 bases from J, with 13 bases between. The CDR3 spans 14 residues. Germline V gene data show CDR1 as LGHNA and CDR2 as YNFKEQ. The CDR3 sequence: CASSQDHEGDTQYF. CDR3 in DNA: TGTGCCAGCAGCCAGGATCATGAGGGGGATACGCAGTATTTT.

V gene TRBV19 combines with J gene TRBJ2-3; D is unresolved. Germline lookup yields CDR1 LNHDA and CDR2 SQIVND (reference sequence). V lost 6 bases and J 2 bases, leaving 6 bases between the germline ends. The CDR3 totals 12 residues. CDR3 DNA sequence: TGTGCCAGTAGCCGGGCCACAGATACGCAGTATTTT. This codes for CASSRATDTQYF.

Only a few counts were recorded for this clone. CDR3 in amino acids: CSVHRGIREDTQYF. CDR3 nucleotide sequence: TGCAGCGTCCACAGGGGAATCAGGGAAGATACGCAGTATTTT. V gene TRBV29-1 combines with J gene TRBJ2-3, with 7 positions matching TRBD1. The junction had 11 bases not matched to a gene; V was cut back by 6 bases and J by 5 bases. The CDR3 has 14 residues. Germline CDR1 SQVTM, CDR2 ANQGSEA.

V and J are TRBV27 and TRBJ2-5, with a tentative D call TRBD2 (6 bases). Trimming stripped 2 bases from V and 5 bases from J, with 12 bases between. CDR3 size: 14 residues. The germline gives CDR1 MNHEY, CDR2 SMNVEV (reference sequence). CDR3 in amino acids: CASSLRGFSETQYF. Here the CDR3 DNA reads TGTGCCAGCAGTTTACGGGGGTTCTCGGAGACCCAGTACTTC.

This clone was seen only a few times. V gene TRBV30 combines with J gene TRBJ2-3, with D unresolved. CDR3 length equals 14 residues. From germline, CDR1 is GTSNPN and CDR2 SVGIG (reference sequence). The V end was cut by 2 bases, the J end by 4 bases, with 13 bases between. DNA for the CDR3: TGTGCCTGGAGTCGACGGCATAGGGCAGATACGCAGTATTTT. It yields the protein CAWSRRHRADTQYF. The variable domain in full, with the rest retrieved from reference TRBV30 and TRBJ2-3, is SQTIHQWPATLVQPVGSPLSLECTVEGTSNPNLYWYRQAAGRGLQLLFYSVGIGQISSEVPQNLSASRPQDRQFILSSKKLLLSDSGFYLCAWSRRHRADTQYFGPGTRLTVL.

Comments on this clone: Distinct nucleotide sequences in the sample also encode this CDR3. The rearrangement uses TRBV30 and TRBJ1-2; D ambiguous. Germline CDR1 and CDR2: GTSNPN and SVGIG (reference sequence). V was shortened by 0 bases and J by 0 bases, with 5 bases between the two germline ends. The CDR3 has 13 residues. The CDR3 is CAWSVGANYGYTF. In DNA form, the CDR3 reads TGTGCCTGGAGTGTGGGCGCTAACTATGGCTACACCTTC.

This clone was counted between two and nine times. This chain joins TRBV5-6 and TRBJ2-1, with 9 bases identical to TRBD1. CDR1 and CDR2 (germline): SGHDT, YYEEEE. The ends lost 4 bases at V and 3 bases at J; junction bases unmatched: 5. The CDR3 length is 15 residues. This CDR3 reads CASSRPGQGYNEQFF. CDR3 in DNA: TGTGCCAGCAGCCGACCGGGACAGGGCTACAATGAGCAGTTCTTC.

On this clone: Other DNA sequences in this specimen translate into the identical CDR3. This chain uses TRBV29-1 with TRBJ2-3, with TRBD2 as a possible D gene (5 bases). The V end lost 2 bases, the J end lost 0 bases, and 9 bases lay between the germline ends. CDR3 length equals 14 residues. The germline CDR1 and CDR2 sequences are SQVTM and ANQGSEA. The CDR3 nucleotides are TGCAGCGTTGAACTAGCCGCGAGCACAGATACGCAGTATTTT. Its protein is CSVELAASTDTQYF.

V gene TRBV30 combines with J gene TRBJ2-5, with TRBD2 matching 13 bases. V dropped 1 base and J dropped 3; count of bases not matched to a gene: 14. CDR1 and CDR2 (germline): GTSNPN, SVGIG (reference sequence). CDR3 length: 19 amino acids. This CDR3 is CAWSEIWTSGRALKETQYF. CDR3 coding DNA: TGTGCCTGGAGTGAGATTTGGACTAGCGGGAGAGCTCTCAAAGAGACCCAGTACTTC.

This chain uses TRBV14 with TRBJ2-5; no reliable D call. Trimming pared 4 bases from V and 7 bases from J, leaving 13 bases between. CDR1 is SGHDN and CDR2 is FVKESK in the germline V gene. This CDR3 is built from 13 residues. CDR3 region: CASSPRTLGTQYF. The CDR3 coding sequence is TGTGCCAGCAGCCCCCGTACGCTTGGGACCCAGTACTTC.

CDR3 bases: TGTGCCAGCTCACCAAATCCGGGAGGGCCATACGAGCAGTACTTC. As protein: CASSPNPGGPYEQYF. The chain recombines TRBV18 with TRBJ2-7; TRBD2 matches at 8 bases. From germline, CDR1 is KGHSH and CDR2 LQKENI. This CDR3 comprises 15 residues. The V segment lost 2 bases and the J segment 4 bases; nucleotides outside the gene matches: 7.

This clone was found a few times. The rearrangement uses TRBV30 and TRBJ2-7; D not certain. V was clipped by 2 bases and J by 7 bases, with 12 bases between them. The germline V gene has CDR1 GTSNPN and CDR2 SVGIG (reference sequence). The CDR3 spans 12 residues. Here the CDR3 reads CAWSWARNEQYF. CDR3 nucleotide sequence: TGTGCCTGGAGTTGGGCCCGCAATGAGCAGTACTTC.

This clone was seen more than once but under ten times. The gene calls are TRBV7-9 and TRBJ1-2, with 10 bases matching TRBD1. The germline V gene has CDR1 SEHNR and CDR2 FQNEAQ (reference sequence). J gave up 2 bases and V 5 bases, and 8 bases lay outside the gene matches. CDR3 size: 16 residues. The CDR3 nucleotides read TGTGCCAGCAGCCCTCTCGGGACAGGGGAGAACTATGGCTACACCTTC. This encodes CASSPLGTGENYGYTF.

The chain recombines TRBV14 with TRBJ2-7, with TRBD2 identical over 11 bases. Germline CDR1 SGHDN, CDR2 FVKESK. Losses at the gene ends were 1 base for V and 1 base for J; bases not matched to a gene: 9. This CDR3 contains 18 residues. DNA of the CDR3: TGTGCCAGCAGCCAAGCGGGCGGACTAGCGGGCATTTCCTACGAGCAGTACTTC. It specifies CASSQAGGLAGISYEQYF.

This clone was counted between two and nine times. The genes are TRBV14 and TRBJ2-5; D is uncertain. Germline CDR1 and CDR2: SGHDN and FVKESK. The CDR3 extends over 15 amino acids. Between the trimmed V and J ends, which lost 2 bases and 1 base, there was a span of 11 bases. The CDR3 spells CASSQNWGFQETQYF. The CDR3 DNA is TGTGCCAGCAGCCAAAACTGGGGTTTCCAAGAGACCCAGTACTTC.

The chain uses TRBV4-3 and TRBJ2-7, with TRBD1 identical over 12 bases. Per the germline V gene, CDR1 is LGHNA and CDR2 is YSLEER. CDR3 length equals 15 residues. V lost 3 bases to trimming and J lost 5 bases; unmatched junction nucleotides: 5. The CDR3 nucleotides are TGCGCCAGCAGCCACTCGGGACAGGGGGCCAACGAGCAGTACTTC. Translation: CASSHSGQGANEQYF.